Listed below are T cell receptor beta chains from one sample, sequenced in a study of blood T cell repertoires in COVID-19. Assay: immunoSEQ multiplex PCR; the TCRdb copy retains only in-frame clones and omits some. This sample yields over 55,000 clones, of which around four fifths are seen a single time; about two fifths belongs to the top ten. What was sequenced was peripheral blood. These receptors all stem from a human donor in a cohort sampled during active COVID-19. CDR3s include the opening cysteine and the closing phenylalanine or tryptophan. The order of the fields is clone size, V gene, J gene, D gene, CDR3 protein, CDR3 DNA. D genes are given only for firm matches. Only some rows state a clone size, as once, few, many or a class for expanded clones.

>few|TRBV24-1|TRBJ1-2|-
CATSGFTDPNNYGYTF
TGTGCCACCAGTGGATTCACAGACCCCAATAACTATGGCTACACCTTC
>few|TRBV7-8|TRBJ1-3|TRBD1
CASSLGTGAGNTIYF
TGTGCCAGCAGCTTAGGGACAGGGGCTGGAAACACCATATATTTT
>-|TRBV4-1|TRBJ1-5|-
CASSQVPGANNQPQHF
TGCGCCAGCAGCCAAGTCCCAGGGGCGAACAATCAGCCCCAGCATTTT
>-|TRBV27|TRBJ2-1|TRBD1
CASSLYGQGAYEQFF
TGTGCCAGCAGTTTATACGGACAGGGGGCCTATGAGCAGTTCTTC
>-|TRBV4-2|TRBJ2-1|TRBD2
CASSPNTAGLAGAYSYNEQFF
TGTGCCAGCAGCCCGAACACCGCCGGACTAGCGGGGGCCTACTCCTACAATGAGCAGTTCTTC
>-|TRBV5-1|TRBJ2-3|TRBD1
CASSFRQGGTDTQYF
TGCGCCAGCAGCTTTAGACAGGGTGGCACAGATACGCAGTATTTT
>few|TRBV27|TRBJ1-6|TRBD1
CASAPPQGAYNSPLHF
TGTGCCAGCGCCCCCCCACAGGGGGCCTATAATTCACCCCTCCACTTT
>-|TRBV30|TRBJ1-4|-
CAWSVGGAGEKLFF
TGTGCCTGGAGTGTAGGGGGGGCTGGTGAAAAACTGTTTTTT
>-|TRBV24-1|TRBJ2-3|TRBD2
CATSRLATFTDTQYF
TGTGCCACCAGTCGACTAGCGACTTTCACAGATACGCAGTATTTT
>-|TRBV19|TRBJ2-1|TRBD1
CASTPDRDPYNEQFF
TGTGCCAGTACCCCGGACAGGGATCCATACAATGAGCAGTTCTTC
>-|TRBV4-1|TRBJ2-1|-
CASSQFLGDNEQFF
TGCGCCAGCAGCCAATTCCTCGGGGACAATGAGCAGTTCTTC
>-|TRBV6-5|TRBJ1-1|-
CASSYIQAGEAFF
TGTGCCAGCAGTTATATACAGGCAGGTGAAGCTTTCTTT
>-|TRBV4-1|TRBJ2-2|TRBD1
CASRAGQEISGELFF
TGCGCCAGCAGGGCGGGACAGGAGATTTCCGGGGAGCTGTTTTTT
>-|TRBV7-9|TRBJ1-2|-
CASSQEGILRGANYGYTF
TGTGCCAGCAGCCAAGAGGGTATCCTGAGAGGAGCTAACTATGGCTACACCTTC
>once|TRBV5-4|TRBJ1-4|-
CASSLNQGGEKLFF
TGTGCCAGCAGCCTTAATCAGGGAGGAGAAAAACTGTTTTTT
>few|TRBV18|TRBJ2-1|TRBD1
CASSRDSPYNEQFF
TGTGCCAGCTCACGGGACAGCCCCTACAATGAGCAGTTCTTC
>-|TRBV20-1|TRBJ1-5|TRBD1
CSASADRGSRNQPQHF
TGCAGTGCTAGTGCGGACAGGGGGAGTCGCAATCAGCCCCAGCATTTT
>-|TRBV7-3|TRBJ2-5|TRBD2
CASSLGAGTTAPRETQYF
TGTGCCAGCAGCTTAGGAGCCGGGACTACGGCCCCCCGAGAGACCCAGTACTTC
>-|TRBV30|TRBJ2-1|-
CAWTIPAGSYNEQFF
TGTGCCTGGACTATCCCGGCAGGGTCCTACAATGAGCAGTTCTTC
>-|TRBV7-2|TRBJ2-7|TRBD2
CASSQSGTLSYEQYF
TGTGCCAGCAGCCAGAGCGGGACGCTGAGCTACGAGCAGTACTTC
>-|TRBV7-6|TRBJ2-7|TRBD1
CASSHKGTGGEQYF
TGTGCCAGCAGCCACAAAGGGACAGGTGGCGAGCAGTACTTC
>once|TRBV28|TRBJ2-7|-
CASSRQHAYEQYF
TGTGCCAGCAGTCGACAGCATGCCTACGAGCAGTACTTC
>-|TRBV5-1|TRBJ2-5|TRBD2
CASSYRLAGGETQYF
TGCGCCAGCAGCTACCGACTAGCGGGGGGAGAGACCCAGTACTTC
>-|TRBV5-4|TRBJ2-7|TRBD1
CASSLGTGQGREQYF
TGTGCCAGCAGCCTTGGAACGGGACAGGGGAGGGAGCAGTACTTC
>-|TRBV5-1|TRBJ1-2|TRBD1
CASSSPSTGDGYTF
TGCGCCAGCAGCTCGCCTTCCACAGGGGATGGCTACACCTTC
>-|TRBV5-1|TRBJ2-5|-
CASSSEGFKTQYF
TGCGCCAGCAGCAGTGAGGGTTTCAAGACCCAGTACTTC
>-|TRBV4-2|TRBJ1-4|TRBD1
CASSQADRGQDEKLFF
TGTGCCAGCAGCCAGGCAGACAGGGGGCAAGATGAAAAACTGTTTTTT
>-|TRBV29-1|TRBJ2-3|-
CSAAYRADTQYF
TGCAGCGCTGCGTATCGAGCGGATACGCAGTATTTT
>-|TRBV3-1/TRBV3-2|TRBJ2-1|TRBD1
CASSQGTGRSSYNEQFF
TGTGCCAGCAGCCAAGGGACAGGGAGGAGCTCCTACAATGAGCAGTTCTTC
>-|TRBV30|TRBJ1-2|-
CAWSKTGLYGYTF
TGTGCCTGGAGCAAGACAGGACTCTATGGCTACACCTTC
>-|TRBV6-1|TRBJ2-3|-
CASLRADTQYF
TGTGCCAGCCTGAGAGCAGATACGCAGTATTTT
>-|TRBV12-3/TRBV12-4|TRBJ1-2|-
CASRGSGGYTF
TGTGCCAGCAGGGGGAGTGGCGGCTACACCTTC
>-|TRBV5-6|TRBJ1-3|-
CASSLQALTGNTIYF
TGTGCCAGCAGCTTACAGGCCCTCACGGGAAACACCATATATTTT
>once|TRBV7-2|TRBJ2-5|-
CASSLAGQGETQYF
TGTGCCAGCAGCTTAGCGGGGCAGGGCGAGACCCAGTACTTC
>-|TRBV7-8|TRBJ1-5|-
CASSLGLFSNQPQHF
TGTGCCAGCAGCTTAGGGCTGTTTAGCAATCAGCCCCAGCATTTT
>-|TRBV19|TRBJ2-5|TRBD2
CASSIDPGLAGQETQYF
TGTGCCAGTAGTATTGACCCGGGACTAGCGGGGCAAGAGACCCAGTACTTC
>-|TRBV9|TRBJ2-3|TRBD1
CASSVGDPDRYTDTQYF
TGTGCCAGCAGCGTAGGAGACCCGGACAGGTACACAGATACGCAGTATTTT
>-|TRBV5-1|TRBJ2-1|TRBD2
CASSFFTGTSSYNEQFF
TGCGCCAGCAGCTTTTTCACCGGGACTAGCTCCTACAATGAGCAGTTCTTC
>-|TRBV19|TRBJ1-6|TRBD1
CASSIAQGAGSVALHF
TGTGCCAGTAGTATAGCCCAGGGGGCAGGGTCTGTGGCCCTCCACTTT
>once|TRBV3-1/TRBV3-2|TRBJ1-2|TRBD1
CASSPRDRGPPNYGYTF
TGTGCCAGCAGCCCTCGGGACAGGGGGCCCCCTAACTATGGCTACACCTTC
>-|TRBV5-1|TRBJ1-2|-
CASRYREAGGYTF
TGCGCCAGCAGATACAGAGAGGCGGGTGGCTACACCTTC
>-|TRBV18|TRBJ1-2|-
CASSQDRNYGYTF
TGTGCCAGCTCACAGGACAGAAACTATGGCTACACCTTC
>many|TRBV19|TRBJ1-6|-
CASRPTQVDASPLHF
TGTGCCAGTAGGCCCACCCAGGTAGATGCTTCACCCCTCCACTTT